The rows below give T cell receptor beta chains drawn from one sample of a study of blood T cell repertoires in COVID-19. Clones were read by immunoSEQ multiplex PCR, and TCRdb kept only the in-frame ones, dropping some. The sample carries about 270,000 clones, approximately 85% recorded once. The sequenced material came from peripheral blood. These receptors all stem from a woman in her sixties or seventies with acute or convalescent COVID-19. Both conserved end residues are part of each CDR3. D genes are given only for firm matches. Clone size, where shown, is once, few, many, or a class for clones that have expanded.

v_gene,j_gene,d_gene,abundance,CDR3nt,CDR3aa
TRBV7-3,TRBJ2-5,-,once,TGTGCCAGCCCACTCCTACGGGAAGGAGAGACCCAGTACTTC,CASPLLREGETQYF
TRBV24-1,TRBJ1-2,-,-,TGTGCCGCCAGTGACAGTCCCTATGGCTACACCTTC,CAASDSPYGYTF
TRBV30,TRBJ1-1,-,-,TGTGCCTGGGGTATAGGACACCTGAACACTGAAGCTTTCTTT,CAWGIGHLNTEAFF
TRBV4-2,TRBJ1-6,-,few,TGTGCCAGCAGCCTTCGGACGATCACGGGGTCACCCCTCCACTTT,CASSLRTITGSPLHF
TRBV18,TRBJ2-5,TRBD2,-,TGTGCCAGCTCTCACTGGACTAGCCCGGAGACCCAGTACTTC,CASSHWTSPETQYF
TRBV11-2,TRBJ2-7,-,once,TGTGCCAGCAGCACCCGGGTTGGGGGGAACTACGAGCAGTACTTC,CASSTRVGGNYEQYF
TRBV29-1,TRBJ1-2,TRBD1,-,TGCAGCGTTGTGGGACAGGGACAAGGCTACACCTTC,CSVVGQGQGYTF
TRBV15,TRBJ2-3,TRBD1,-,TGTGCCACCAGCAGAGAACTCCGGGACAGGGGTAATTTT,CATSRELRDRGNF
TRBV30,TRBJ1-1,-,few,TGTGCCTGGAGTGCCCGCGGTGACCAAGCTTTCTTT,CAWSARGDQAFF
TRBV14,TRBJ1-4,TRBD1,-,TGTGCCAGCAGCCAACAGGGAACGACAGGGCGAAATGAAAAACTGTTTTTT,CASSQQGTTGRNEKLFF
TRBV3-1/TRBV3-2,TRBJ2-5,-,-,TGTGCCAGCAGCCAGCCCCAGGGTGCTAAGTCCGTGGGGACCCAGTACTTC,CASSQPQGAKSVGTQYF
TRBV2,TRBJ1-1,-,-,TGTGCCAGCAAGGAGGTGGAGGGTCGCGGCACTGAAGCTTTCTTT,CASKEVEGRGTEAFF
TRBV18,TRBJ2-3,-,-,TGTGCCAGCTCACCACCCGGGCAGGGTACGCAGTATTTT,CASSPPGQGTQYF
TRBV5-6,TRBJ2-3,TRBD2,once,TGTGCCAGCAGCTTGCTACCGGGACTAGGTGGGCATGATACGCAGTATTTT,CASSLLPGLGGHDTQYF
TRBV6-2/TRBV6-3,TRBJ2-1,TRBD2,-,TGTGCCAGCAGTTCCCGGCTAGCGGGGTTCTACAATGAGCAGTTCTTC,CASSSRLAGFYNEQFF
TRBV5-1,TRBJ2-2,-,-,TGCGCCAGCAGCTTGGGGGCGTACACCGGGGAGCTGTTTTTT,CASSLGAYTGELFF
TRBV14,TRBJ1-5,TRBD1,-,TGTGCCAGCAGCCAAGCCCTGGACAGGGCTGGCAATCAGCCCCAGCATTTT,CASSQALDRAGNQPQHF
TRBV19,TRBJ1-4,-,-,TGTGCCAGTAGTCGGTCAGGGAACCTCCCGAATGAAAAACTGTTTTTT,CASSRSGNLPNEKLFF
TRBV27,TRBJ2-7,TRBD1,-,TGTGCCAGCAGTTTAAGGGGGCGACCCGAGCAGTACTTC,CASSLRGRPEQYF
TRBV5-6,TRBJ2-3,TRBD2,-,TGTGCCAGCAGTTCGACTAGCGGCACAGATACGCAGTATTTT,CASSSTSGTDTQYF
TRBV19,TRBJ1-5,-,-,TGTGCCACCAAGACGGCGGGGCAGCCCCAGCATTTT,CATKTAGQPQHF
TRBV5-4,TRBJ2-7,-,-,TGTGCCAGCAGCCCCGGAGGGACAGCGAGCTCCTACGAGCAGTACTTC,CASSPGGTASSYEQYF
TRBV19,TRBJ2-3,-,-,TGTGCCAGTAGTATAAAAGGGGTTAGGTCAGATACGCAGTATTTT,CASSIKGVRSDTQYF
TRBV5-6,TRBJ2-2,-,-,TGTGCCAGCAGCTTGACGGGGAACACCGGGGAGCTGTTTTTT,CASSLTGNTGELFF
TRBV7-2,TRBJ1-1,TRBD1,-,TGTGCCAGCAGCTTTGTGGGGACAGCGAACACTGAAGCTTTCTTT,CASSFVGTANTEAFF
TRBV2,TRBJ1-1,TRBD1,-,TGTGCCAGCGTTGCCGGGACAGGGGGTATGAACACTGAAGCTTTCTTT,CASVAGTGGMNTEAFF
TRBV5-4,TRBJ2-3,-,-,TGTGCCAGCAGCTTGGGGGGCGGCTCCGTAACAGATACGCAGTATTTT,CASSLGGGSVTDTQYF
TRBV5-1,TRBJ2-3,TRBD1,-,TGCGCCAGCAGCGGACCTAGAACCGACAGGGAATGGAGAGATACGCAGTATTTT,CASSGPRTDREWRDTQYF
TRBV4-1,TRBJ1-5,-,-,TGCGCCAGCAGCCAAGACGGCAATCAGCCCCAGCATTTT,CASSQDGNQPQHF
TRBV6-1,TRBJ1-4,TRBD1,-,TGTGCCAGCAGACTTGACAGGGCGTCGGGAAAACTGTTTTTT,CASRLDRASGKLFF
TRBV9,TRBJ1-5,-,-,TGTGCCAGCAGCCGGGGGAGCAATCAGCCCCAGCATTTT,CASSRGSNQPQHF